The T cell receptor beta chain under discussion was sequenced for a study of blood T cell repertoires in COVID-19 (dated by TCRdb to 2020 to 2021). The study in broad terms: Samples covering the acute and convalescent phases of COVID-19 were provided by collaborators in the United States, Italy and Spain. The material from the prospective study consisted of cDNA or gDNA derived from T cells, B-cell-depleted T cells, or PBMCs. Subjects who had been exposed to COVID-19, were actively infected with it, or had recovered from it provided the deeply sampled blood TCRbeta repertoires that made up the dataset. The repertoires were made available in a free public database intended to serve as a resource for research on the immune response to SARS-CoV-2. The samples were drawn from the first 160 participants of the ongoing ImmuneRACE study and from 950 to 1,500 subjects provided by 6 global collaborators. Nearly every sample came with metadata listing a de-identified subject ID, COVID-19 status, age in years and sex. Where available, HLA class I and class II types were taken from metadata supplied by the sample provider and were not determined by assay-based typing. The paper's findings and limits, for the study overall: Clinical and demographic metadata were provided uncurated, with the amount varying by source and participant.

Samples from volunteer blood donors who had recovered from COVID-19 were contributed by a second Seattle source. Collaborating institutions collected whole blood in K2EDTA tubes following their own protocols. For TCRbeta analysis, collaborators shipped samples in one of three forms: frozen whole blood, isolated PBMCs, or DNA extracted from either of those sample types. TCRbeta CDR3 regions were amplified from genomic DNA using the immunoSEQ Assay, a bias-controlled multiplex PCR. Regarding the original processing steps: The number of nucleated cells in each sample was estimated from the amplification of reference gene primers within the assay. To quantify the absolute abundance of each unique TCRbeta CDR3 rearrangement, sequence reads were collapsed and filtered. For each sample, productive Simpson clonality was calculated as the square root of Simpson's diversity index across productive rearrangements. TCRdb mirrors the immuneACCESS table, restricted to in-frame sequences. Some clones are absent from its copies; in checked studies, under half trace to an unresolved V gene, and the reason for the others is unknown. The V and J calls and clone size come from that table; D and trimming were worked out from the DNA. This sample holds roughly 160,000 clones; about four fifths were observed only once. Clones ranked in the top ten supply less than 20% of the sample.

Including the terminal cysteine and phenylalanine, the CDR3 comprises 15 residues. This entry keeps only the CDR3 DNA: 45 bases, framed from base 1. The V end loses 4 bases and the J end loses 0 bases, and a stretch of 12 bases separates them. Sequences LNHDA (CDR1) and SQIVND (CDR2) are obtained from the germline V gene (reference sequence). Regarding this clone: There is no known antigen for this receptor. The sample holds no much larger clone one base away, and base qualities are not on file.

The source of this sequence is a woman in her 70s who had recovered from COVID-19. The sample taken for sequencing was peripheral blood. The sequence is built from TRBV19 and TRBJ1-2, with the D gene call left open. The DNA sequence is TGTGCCAGTAGTACGGCCCGAGGCGCTAACTATGGCTACACCTTC. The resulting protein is CASSTARGANYGYTF. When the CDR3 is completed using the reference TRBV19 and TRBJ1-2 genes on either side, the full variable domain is DGGITQSPKYLFRKEGQNVTLSCEQNLNHDAMYWYRQDPGQGLRLIYYSQIVNDFQKGDIAEGYSVSREKKESFPLTVTSAQKNPTAFYLCASSTARGANYGYTFGSGTRLTVV.